One and the same sample provided the 14 T cell receptor beta chains below, sequenced in a study of shared T cell receptors in the human thymus. The protocol was immunoSEQ multiplex PCR, while the TCRdb copy is restricted to in-frame clones and leaves out a portion. The sample consists of about 660,000 clones, approximately 87% of them appearing once. The same specimen was also included in a second study, on human thymus T cells.

Sequencing was done on a sample of thymocytes. Every receptor here comes from a boy under two years old with a congenital heart defect.

J is TRBJ2-7 and V is TRBV27; 8 positions agree with TRBD1. The CDR3 is made up of 14 amino acids. The J segment lost 4 bases and the V segment lost 5 bases, leaving 7 bases of the junction unmatched. CDR1 is MNHEY and CDR2 is SMNVEV in the germline V gene (reference sequence). The CDR3 DNA reads TGTGCCAGCAGTGCGGACAGGGATTCATACGAGCAGTACTTC. Translation gives CASSADRDSYEQYF.

A note on this clone: Germline is not matched at one junction end, which may reflect a read error. The chain is built from TRBV4-1 and TRBJ2-1; 14 bases line up with TRBD2. Looked up from germline, CDR1 is MGHRA and CDR2 is YSYEKL. This CDR3 has 14 residues. CDR3 residues: CASSRTSGRTEQLF. The CDR3 nucleotides read TGCGCCAGCAGCCGGACTAGCGGGAGGACTGAGCAGCTCTTC.

This chain joins TRBV14 and TRBJ2-7; TRBD2 matches 13 bases. The CDR3 loop spans 17 amino acids. Germline V CDR1 and CDR2: SGHDN, FVKESK. The J segment lost 0 bases and the V segment lost 1 base, leaving 3 bases of the junction unmatched. As DNA, the CDR3 is TGTGCCAGCAGCCAAGTCCGACTAGCGGGAGGCTCCTACGAGCAGTACTTC. Amino acids: CASSQVRLAGGSYEQYF.

This sequence joins TRBV19 and TRBJ2-7; D unclear. Germline values: CDR1 LNHDA, CDR2 SQIVND (reference sequence). The CDR3 contains 13 residues. The germline V and J ends were trimmed by 3 bases and 7 bases, with 13 bases remaining between them. CDR3 nucleotides: TGTGCCAGTAGTATGTACCTTAGAGGAGAGCAGTACTTC. Protein sequence: CASSMYLRGEQYF.

The CDR3 sequence is CASSLIAGISEQYF. The CDR3 DNA sequence: TGTGCCAGCAGCCTAATAGCGGGAATCAGCGAGCAGTACTTC. V is TRBV4-2 and J is TRBJ2-7, with 8 bases lining up with TRBD2. Germline CDR1 is LGHNA and CDR2 is YNFKEQ. V gave up 4 bases and J gave up 6 bases; unmatched junction bases: 8. The CDR3 length is 14 residues.

This clone appeared once. V is TRBV2 and J is TRBJ2-5; 8 nucleotides agree with TRBD1. From germline, CDR1 is SNHLY and CDR2 FYNNEI. The CDR3 is made up of 17 amino acids. V trimming: 8 bases; J trimming: 4 bases; junction bases outside the gene matches: 18. CDR3 bases: TGTGCCAGCGGAGGGCAGGGGGCATCACTGGGTAGAGAGACCCAGTACTTC. It encodes CASGGQGASLGRETQYF.

This clone was seen more than once but under ten times. J is TRBJ2-2 and V is TRBV11-2; 7 nucleotides line up with TRBD2. CDR3 length: 18 residues. J gave up 5 bases and V 2 bases, and 14 bases lay outside the gene matches. Germline lookup yields CDR1 SGHAT and CDR2 FQNNGV. This CDR3 reads CASSLFCAGTGGTGELFF. CDR3 DNA: TGTGCCAGCAGCTTATTCTGTGCCGGGACCGGGGGGACCGGGGAGCTGTTTTTT.

This chain connects TRBV6-5 to TRBJ2-7; 7 bases match TRBD1. This CDR3 contains 13 residues. CDR1 is MNHEY, CDR2 SVGAGI, per germline. V dropped 6 bases and J dropped 5; count of bases not matched to a gene: 7. The DNA for the CDR3 is TGTGCCAGCAGCCCGACAGGGCGGCACGAGCAGTACTTC. This codes for CASSPTGRHEQYF.

CDR3 in amino acids: CASSPLYRANTGELFF. The DNA for the CDR3 is TGTGCCAGCTCACCATTGTACAGGGCGAACACCGGGGAGCTGTTTTTT. This chain uses TRBV18 with TRBJ2-2; tentatively, D is TRBD1 (6 bases). V was shortened by 2 bases and J by 0 bases, with 10 bases between the two germline ends. The CDR3 sequence is 16 residues long. Germline V lookup: CDR1 KGHSH, CDR2 LQKENI.

The chain is built from TRBV19 and TRBJ2-2; possible D gene TRBD1, 6 bases. V gave up 5 bases and J gave up 4 bases, with 14 bases separating them. The CDR3 has 15 residues. CDR1 is LNHDA, CDR2 SQIVND, per germline (reference sequence). Here the CDR3 DNA reads TGTGCCAGTAGTTACCACGGACAGCTCACCGGGGAGCTGTTTTTT. As protein: CASSYHGQLTGELFF.

The J gene is TRBJ2-2, the V gene TRBV23-1; 7 bases match TRBD2. TRBV23-1 is treated as an ORF (open reading frame) with a function not yet certain. J was trimmed by 1 base and V by 2 bases; bases with no gene match: 7. The CDR3 runs to 17 residues. CDR3 residues: CASSQTCGSLNTGELFF. CDR3 coding DNA: TGCGCCAGCAGTCAAACGTGCGGGAGTCTGAACACCGGGGAGCTGTTTTTT.

The table lists this clone with a count of one. This rearrangement joins TRBV29-1 to TRBJ2-7; 10 nucleotides match TRBD2. This CDR3 has 14 amino acids. CDR1 is SQVTM, CDR2 ANQGSEA, per germline. V dropped 6 bases and J dropped 2; count of bases not matched to a gene: 7. CDR3 loop: CSVDIAGGTYEQYF. The CDR3 nucleotides read TGCAGCGTGGACATAGCGGGAGGAACCTACGAGCAGTACTTC.

The chain has TRBV5-1 and TRBJ1-1, with a weak D call TRBD1 (6 bases). Between the trimmed V and J ends, which lost 0 bases and 8 bases, there was a span of 14 bases. This CDR3 spans 14 amino acids. The germline V gene encodes CDR1 SGHRS and CDR2 YFSETQ. The CDR3, as DNA: TGCGCCAGCAGCTTGGATTTCGAAGGGACAGAAGCTTTCTTT. Protein product: CASSLDFEGTEAFF.

V is TRBV7-9 and J is TRBJ2-7; 8 bases match TRBD2. V trimming: 3 bases; J trimming: 5 bases; junction bases outside the gene matches: 15. The CDR3 is 17 residues long. CDR1 and CDR2 from the germline V gene are SEHNR and FQNEAQ (reference sequence). CDR3 region: CASSFPPGGAGGDEQYF. In nucleotides, the CDR3 is TGTGCCAGCAGCTTTCCGCCGGGAGGGGCCGGGGGTGACGAGCAGTACTTC.